This is a list of T cell receptor beta chains from one sample in a study of cytomegalovirus exposure and HLA in healthy donors. Profiling relied on immunoSEQ multiplex PCR, and the TCRdb table lists in-frame clones only, not all of them. The sample yields over 150,000 clones, over 70% seen once. The specimen was PBMCs. The receptor set was obtained from a boy aged 2 to 10 in good health and CMV-seronegative. The CDR3 runs from the conserved cysteine through the conserved F or W. D genes are given only for firm matches. Size tells how often a clone was seen (once, few, many) or the class of an expanded clone, and some rows leave it out.

CDR3 | DNA | J | length | D | size | V
CAGGLGLGTDTQYF | TGTGCTGGTGGTTTGGGGCTTGGCACAGATACGCAGTATTTT | TRBJ2-3 | 14 | . | . | TRBV12-5
CASSLGNSKIGNTIYF | TGTGCCAGCAGCTTAGGTAACAGCAAGATTGGAAACACCATATATTTT | TRBJ1-3 | 16 | . | few | TRBV7-9
CASSISTGNTGELFF | TGTGCCAGTAGTATAAGCACAGGGAACACCGGGGAGCTGTTTTTT | TRBJ2-2 | 15 | . | . | TRBV19
CASNTGQQETQYF | TGTGCCAGCAACACTGGACAGCAAGAGACCCAGTACTTC | TRBJ2-5 | 13 | . | once | TRBV2
CASRHSVNTEAFF | TGCGCCAGCAGGCACTCGGTGAACACTGAAGCTTTCTTT | TRBJ1-1 | 13 | . | . | TRBV5-1
CAWSPGTRSTDTQYF | TGTGCCTGGTCACCCGGGACTAGAAGCACAGATACGCAGTATTTT | TRBJ2-3 | 15 | TRBD2 | . | TRBV30
CASSYSTGALYGYTF | TGTGCCAGCAGTTACTCGACAGGGGCGCTCTATGGCTACACCTTC | TRBJ1-2 | 15 | TRBD1 | . | TRBV6-5
CASSYSRTGGETQYF | TGTGCCAGCAGTTACTCTCGGACAGGGGGAGAGACCCAGTACTTC | TRBJ2-5 | 15 | TRBD1 | . | TRBV6-5
CASSQTRLGNTIYF | TGCGCCAGCAGCCAAACGAGGCTAGGAAACACCATATATTTT | TRBJ1-3 | 14 | . | . | TRBV4-1
CASSLAGQALREQYF | TGTGCCAGCAGCTTGGCGGGACAGGCTTTAAGGGAGCAGTACTTC | TRBJ2-7 | 15 | TRBD1 | . | TRBV5-4
CASRPLAGSTDTQYF | TGTGCCAGCAGGCCCCTAGCGGGGTCCACAGATACGCAGTATTTT | TRBJ2-3 | 15 | TRBD2 | . | TRBV27
CASSLAPPGNSGNTIYF | TGTGCCAGCAGCTTAGCGCCGCCGGGGAACTCTGGAAACACCATATATTTT | TRBJ1-3 | 17 | . | once | TRBV7-2
CASSETGAGGETQYF | TGTGCCAGCAGTGAGACTGGGGCGGGGGGTGAGACCCAGTACTTC | TRBJ2-5 | 15 | TRBD2 | few | TRBV2
CAWSVQRELYGYTF | TGTGCCTGGAGTGTACAGAGGGAACTCTATGGCTACACCTTC | TRBJ1-2 | 14 | . | . | TRBV30
CAWRRRQGARNTEAFF | TGTGCCTGGAGACGTAGACAGGGGGCACGGAACACTGAAGCTTTCTTT | TRBJ1-1 | 16 | TRBD1 | . | TRBV30
CASSLQVTTDTQYF | TGTGCCAGCAGCTTGCAGGTTACGACAGATACGCAGTATTTT | TRBJ2-3 | 14 | . | . | TRBV5-4
CASSETGYTEAFF | TGTGCCAGCAGCGAAACAGGGTACACTGAAGCTTTCTTT | TRBJ1-1 | 13 | . | . | TRBV7-2
CASSESRQRPGANVLTF | TGTGCCAGCAGTGAATCCAGACAGAGGCCTGGGGCCAACGTCCTGACTTTC | TRBJ2-6 | 17 | . | . | TRBV25-1
CASSLSSGTGELFF | TGTGCCAGCAGTTTGTCTAGCGGCACCGGGGAGCTGTTTTTT | TRBJ2-2 | 14 | TRBD2 | . | TRBV5-6
CASSSNRYRTETYSNQPQHF | TGTGCCAGCAGTTCAAACCGGTACAGAACAGAGACCTATAGCAATCAGCCCCAGCATTTT | TRBJ1-5 | 20 | . | once | TRBV28
CAWDRVGGNTIYF | TGTGCCTGGGACAGGGTAGGGGGAAACACCATATATTTT | TRBJ1-3 | 13 | TRBD1 | . | TRBV30
CAWSVGQAAQETQYF | TGTGCCTGGAGTGTGGGGCAGGCGGCCCAAGAGACCCAGTACTTC | TRBJ2-5 | 15 | . | . | TRBV30
CASSRHVIGDTQYF | TGTGCCAGCAGCCGACACGTAATTGGAGATACGCAGTATTTT | TRBJ2-3 | 14 | . | . | TRBV7-9
CASRGQNQPQHF | TGTGCCAGCAGGGGACAGAATCAGCCCCAGCATTTT | TRBJ1-5 | 12 | TRBD1 | . | TRBV6-1
CASSFFGYTF | TGTGCCAGCAGCTTCTTCGGCTACACCTTC | TRBJ1-2 | 10 | . | . | TRBV7-8
CASSSSRVNDEQFF | TGTGCCAGTAGTTCATCCAGGGTTAACGATGAGCAGTTCTTC | TRBJ2-1 | 14 | . | . | TRBV19
CASSPTGQGTNIQYF | TGTGCCAGCTCACCTACGGGACAGGGTACGAACATTCAGTACTTC | TRBJ2-4 | 15 | TRBD1 | . | TRBV18
CASSLTERSPLHF | TGTGCCAGCAGCTTGACCGAGAGGTCACCCCTCCACTTT | TRBJ1-6 | 13 | . | . | TRBV5-6
CASSLTQGGTGELFF | TGTGCTAGCAGCTTAACCCAGGGAGGAACCGGGGAGCTGTTTTTT | TRBJ2-2 | 15 | . | . | TRBV7-7
CASSRDRGRNEKLFF | TGTGCCAGCAGCAGAGACAGGGGCCGTAATGAAAAACTGTTTTTT | TRBJ1-4 | 15 | TRBD1 | once | TRBV6-5
CASKVAGGRTGELFF | TGTGCCAGCAAGGTAGCGGGGGGCCGAACCGGGGAGCTGTTTTTT | TRBJ2-2 | 15 | TRBD2 | . | TRBV6-5
CAISVAGWETQYF | TGTGCCATCAGTGTTGCAGGGTGGGAGACCCAGTACTTC | TRBJ2-5 | 13 | . | . | TRBV10-3
CASSPGTGVRNQPQHF | TGTGCCAGCAGCCCCGGGACAGGGGTGCGGAATCAGCCCCAGCATTTT | TRBJ1-5 | 16 | TRBD1 | . | TRBV7-8
CAIRNPGTGNTYEQFF | TGTGCCATCAGAAATCCCGGGACAGGGAACACCTATGAGCAGTTCTTC | TRBJ2-1 | 16 | TRBD1 | . | TRBV10-3
CASTRTSGSTDTQYF | TGTGCCAGCACCAGGACTAGCGGTAGCACAGATACGCAGTATTTT | TRBJ2-3 | 15 | TRBD2 | . | TRBV6-1
CASSYSGRSEEKLFF | TGTGCCAGCAGTTACTCAGGCAGATCGGAGGAAAAACTGTTTTTT | TRBJ1-4 | 15 | . | . | TRBV6-5
CAWSVPREIWNSPLHF | TGTGCCTGGAGTGTACCCCGGGAGATCTGGAATTCACCCCTCCACTTT | TRBJ1-6 | 16 | . | . | TRBV30
CASSLSGSLSYEQYF | TGCGCCAGCAGCCTCAGCGGGAGTCTCTCCTACGAGCAGTACTTC | TRBJ2-7 | 15 | TRBD2 | . | TRBV5-1
CASSKAPRGAEAFF | TGTGCCAGCAGCAAAGCGCCCAGGGGGGCTGAAGCTTTCTTT | TRBJ1-1 | 14 | . | once | TRBV21-1
CASSLVGSSYNSPLHF | TGTGCCAGCAGCTTGGTCGGGAGCTCCTATAATTCACCCCTCCACTTT | TRBJ1-6 | 16 | . | . | TRBV5-5
CASSYGGSNSGNTIYF | TGTGCCAGCAGTTACGGGGGCTCAAACTCTGGAAACACCATATATTTT | TRBJ1-3 | 16 | . | . | TRBV6-5
CASSSRGKGTEAFF | TGTGCCAGCAGCTCCAGGGGGAAAGGGACTGAAGCTTTCTTT | TRBJ1-1 | 14 | TRBD1 | . | TRBV5-4
CASSQGLADYNEQFF | TGTGCCAGCAGCCAAGGGCTAGCAGATTACAATGAGCAGTTCTTC | TRBJ2-1 | 15 | . | . | TRBV4-2
CASSLDGRLNSNEQFF | TGCGCCAGCAGCTTGGATGGGAGGCTCAATTCGAATGAGCAGTTCTTC | TRBJ2-1 | 16 | . | . | TRBV5-1
CASSGDRGQETQYF | TGTGCCAGCAGCGGGGACAGGGGACAAGAGACCCAGTACTTC | TRBJ2-5 | 14 | TRBD1 | few | TRBV2
CASSTGLRQPQHF | TGTGCCAGCAGCACAGGGCTCCGACAGCCCCAGCATTTT | TRBJ1-5 | 13 | . | . | TRBV7-6
CASSEEPPGEQYF | TGTGCCAGCAGTGAAGAGCCCCCCGGCGAGCAGTACTTC | TRBJ2-7 | 13 | . | . | TRBV6-1
CASSSHENYGYTF | TGTGCCAGCAGCTCCCACGAGAACTATGGCTACACCTTC | TRBJ1-2 | 13 | . | . | TRBV5-8
CASRSWLAGDNEQFF | TGCGCCAGCAGATCGTGGCTAGCGGGGGACAATGAGCAGTTCTTC | TRBJ2-1 | 15 | TRBD2 | . | TRBV5-1
CAISESLAGVYEQYF | TGTGCCATCAGTGAATCCCTAGCGGGAGTTTACGAGCAGTACTTC | TRBJ2-7 | 15 | TRBD2 | . | TRBV10-3
CASSVNPTSGSGEQYF | TGTGCCAGCAGCGTAAACCCGACTAGCGGGAGCGGCGAGCAGTACTTC | TRBJ2-7 | 16 | TRBD2 | once | TRBV9
CASTQPTPTGTYEQYF | TGTGCCAGTACCCAACCAACCCCCACAGGGACCTACGAGCAGTACTTC | TRBJ2-7 | 16 | . | . | TRBV19
CASSSRLGELFF | TGTGCCAGCAGCTCCCGTTTGGGGGAGCTGTTTTTT | TRBJ2-2 | 12 | . | . | TRBV13
CASSLGTTTEAFF | TGTGCCAGCAGCTTAGGGACAACCACTGAAGCTTTCTTT | TRBJ1-1 | 13 | . | . | TRBV5-6
CASSYRVAEQYF | TGTGCCAGCAGCTACAGGGTAGCGGAGCAGTACTTC | TRBJ2-7 | 12 | . | . | TRBV2
CASSKIQGNRCPGSNQPQHF | TGTGCCAGCAGCAAGATACAGGGGAATAGATGTCCTGGTAGCAATCAGCCCCAGCATTTT | TRBJ1-5 | 20 | . | once | TRBV21-1
CASSLAGVETQYF | TGTGCCAGCTCACTCGCGGGGGTGGAGACCCAGTACTTC | TRBJ2-5 | 13 | TRBD2 | . | TRBV18